Below, 3 T cell receptor beta chains from the same sample are listed, as sequenced in a study of blood T cell repertoires in COVID-19. Here immunoSEQ multiplex PCR was the method, and the copy in TCRdb shows in-frame clones only, minus some. This table has under 150,000 clones, approximately 83% appearing once. The specimen sequenced was peripheral blood. The receptors originated from a woman between 50 and 59 years old who had recovered from COVID-19.

The chain carries TRBV19 and TRBJ2-3; 10 nucleotides align to TRBD2. Trimming removed 3 bases from V and 3 bases from J; junction bases left unmatched: 6. There are 16 residues in the CDR3. Germline V gene lookup returns CDR1 LNHDA and CDR2 SQIVND (reference sequence). The CDR3 reads CASSIRPSGSTDTQYF. The DNA for the CDR3 is TGTGCCAGTAGTATTAGGCCTAGCGGGAGTACAGATACGCAGTATTTT.

The chain recombines TRBV4-2 with TRBJ2-1; 8 bases are shared with TRBD1. J was trimmed by 1 base and V by 3 bases; bases with no gene match: 8. CDR1 LGHNA and CDR2 YNFKEQ come from the germline V gene. The CDR3 is made up of 17 amino acids. The CDR3 loop is CASSHGTGDDSYNEQFF. For the CDR3, the DNA is TGTGCCAGCAGCCACGGGACAGGTGATGATTCCTACAATGAGCAGTTCTTC.

The chain joins TRBV14 to TRBJ2-1; D is ambiguous. V dropped 4 bases and J dropped 4 bases, with 8 bases sitting between them. The CDR3 consists of 13 residues. Looked up from germline, CDR1 is SGHDN and CDR2 is FVKESK. Here the CDR3 reads CASSRNTYNEQFF. Written as DNA, the CDR3 is TGTGCCAGCAGCCGAAATACTTACAATGAGCAGTTCTTC.